The 23 T cell receptor beta chains below come from one sample, sequenced in a study of T-cell memory formation after mild COVID-19. Using its own MiXCR run on the 5' RACE reads, TCRdb lists one record per CDR3 protein. The table shows around 34,000 distinct CDR3 sequences, with about 7.3% occurring only once. Sequencing input: PBMCs or a T cell subset sorted from them (not recorded which). The receptor set was obtained from a man between 18 and 35 years old who had mild COVID-19 (a few samples of this study predate the infection). Cell type and time point are not known.

The chain carries TRBV12-3 or TRBV12-4 and TRBJ1-2; D not certain. V lost 2 bases to trimming and J lost 6 bases, with 10 bases between them. The CDR3 loop spans 13 amino acids. The DNA of the CDR3 is TGTGCCAGCAGTTTACAGGAGCGGGATGGCTACACCTTC. It specifies CASSLQERDGYTF.

This chain links TRBV30 with TRBJ1-6, with D possibly being TRBD1 (6 bases). Germline V lookup: CDR1 GTSNPN, CDR2 SVGIG (reference sequence). Trimming cost V 0 bases and J 9 bases, with 12 bases left between them. The CDR3 totals 14 residues. The chain's CDR3 is CAWSVARGGSPLHF. CDR3 nucleotides: TGTGCCTGGAGTGTCGCGCGAGGGGGTTCACCCCTCCACTTT.

The sample holds many counts of this clonotype. This rearrangement joins TRBV12-3 or TRBV12-4 to TRBJ1-5, with TRBD1 matching 9 bases. The CDR3 totals 15 residues. Germline trimming cut 3 bases from V and 6 bases from J; bases unmatched to any gene: 6. CDR3 region: CASSFRQGDGQPQHF. CDR3 DNA sequence: TGTGCCAGCAGTTTCAGACAGGGGGACGGTCAGCCCCAGCATTTT.

This clonotype was picked up many times. This chain joins TRBV4-3 and TRBJ2-1, with 8 bases lining up with TRBD1. Per germline, CDR1 LGHNA and CDR2 YSLEER. The CDR3 has 15 amino acids. With V trimmed by 3 bases and J by 8 bases, 9 bases remained unmatched. CDR3 nucleotide sequence: TGCGCCAGCAGCCAGACGACAGGGGTAACTGATGAGCAGTTCTTC. Translating gives CASSQTTGVTDEQFF.

V is TRBV18 and J is TRBJ2-1; 9 positions agree with TRBD2. The V and J ends lost 3 bases and 8 bases, in that order; junction bases with no gene match: 5. The CDR3 runs 14 residues. Germline CDR1 is KGHSH and CDR2 is LQKENI. The CDR3: CASSPGLAGDEQFF. In DNA form, the CDR3 reads TGTGCCAGCTCACCGGGACTAGCTGGGGATGAGCAGTTCTTC.

This clonotype was observed many times. This chain links TRBV7-9 with TRBJ2-7, with 7 bases lining up with TRBD1. Trimming removed 4 bases from V and 7 bases from J; junction bases left unmatched: 10. Looked up from germline, CDR1 is SEHNR and CDR2 is FQNEAQ (reference sequence). The CDR3 has 14 amino acids. The CDR3 DNA is TGTGCCAGCAGCTCCTTGACAGGGTCAGGGGAGCAGTACGTC. Its translation is CASSSLTGSGEQYV.

This clonotype was seen many times. This rearrangement joins TRBV7-9 to TRBJ2-3; TRBD2 might be the D (7 bases). V dropped 7 bases and J dropped 2 bases, with 13 bases sitting between them. CDR3 size: 14 residues. Germline CDR1 is SEHNR and CDR2 is FQNEAQ (reference sequence). The CDR3 protein is CASKGGIYTDTQYF. CDR3 nucleotide sequence: TGTGCCAGCAAGGGGGGGATCTACACAGATACGCAGTATTTT. Variable domain in full (rest from reference TRBV7-9 and TRBJ2-3): DTGVSQNPRHKITKRGQNVTFRCDPISEHNRLYWYRQTLGQGPEFLTYFQNEAQLEKSRLLSDRFSAERPKGSFSTLEIQRTEQGDSAMYLCASKGGIYTDTQYFGPGTRLTVL.

This clonotype was observed at least ten times. CDR3 amino acids: CASSPVGKDQPQHF. DNA for the CDR3: TGTGCCAGCAGCCCGGTTGGCAAAGATCAGCCCCAGCATTTT. V is TRBV2 and J is TRBJ1-5; D remains unclear. The V end lost 6 bases, the J end lost 5 bases, and 14 bases lay between the germline ends. Germline assignment: CDR1 SNHLY and CDR2 FYNNEI. This CDR3 spans 14 amino acids. The full variable domain, in which reference TRBV2 and TRBJ1-5 provide the parts outside the CDR3, is EPEVTQTPSHQVTQMGQEVILRCVPISNHLYFYWYRQILGQKVEFLVSFYNNEISEKSEIFDDQFSVERPDGSNFTLKIRSTKLEDSAMYFCASSPVGKDQPQHFGDGTRLSIL.

The sample holds a few counts of this clonotype. The chain is built from TRBV3-1 and TRBJ2-3, with 12 nucleotides matching TRBD2. Germline CDR1 is LGHDT and CDR2 is YNNKEL (reference sequence). V dropped 4 bases and J dropped 2; count of bases not matched to a gene: 1. This CDR3 has 15 residues. The CDR3 is CASSPSGGATDTQYF. The CDR3 nucleotides are TGTGCCAGCAGCCCTAGCGGGGGGGCCACAGATACGCAGTATTTT.

A few counts support this clonotype. The chain couples TRBV7-8 to TRBJ1-2; D remains unclear. Germline-derived CDR1 and CDR2 are SGHVS and FQNEAQ. The CDR3 length is 14 residues. V lost 1 base to trimming and J lost 5 bases, with 11 bases between them. The CDR3 protein is CASSLDRTTYGYTF. In DNA, the CDR3 is TGTGCCAGCAGCTTAGATCGCACGACTTATGGCTACACCTTC.

In this sample, this clonotype turned up many times. The rearrangement links TRBV5-1 to TRBJ2-5; D might be TRBD2 (6 bases). Germline assignment: CDR1 SGHRS and CDR2 YFSETQ. The CDR3 is made up of 13 amino acids. V was shortened by 2 bases and J by 5 bases, with 10 bases between the two germline ends. The CDR3 is CASSFGGEETQYF. The DNA of the CDR3 is TGCGCCAGCAGCTTCGGGGGAGAGGAGACCCAGTACTTC.

This clonotype was seen at least ten times. The chain carries TRBV18 and TRBJ1-1; perhaps TRBD1 as D (6 bases). V dropped 0 bases and J dropped 7 bases, with 27 bases sitting between them. CDR1 and CDR2 (germline): KGHSH, LQKENI. The length of the CDR3 is 19 residues. The CDR3 loop is CASSPPLVYREWGDYEAFF. The CDR3 region has the DNA TGTGCCAGCTCACCACCGTTGGTTTACAGGGAGTGGGGGGATTATGAAGCTTTCTTT.

A few counts support this clonotype. This sequence joins TRBV5-5 and TRBJ1-5, with 7 bases lining up with TRBD1. This CDR3 has 14 residues. Germline assignment: CDR1 SGHKS and CDR2 YYEKEE (reference sequence). J was trimmed by 2 bases and V by 2 bases; bases with no gene match: 1. The CDR3 protein is CASSFDRGNQPQHF. DNA of the CDR3: TGTGCCAGCAGCTTCGACAGGGGCAATCAGCCCCAGCATTTT.

The rearrangement joins TRBV28 to TRBJ2-3; D could derive from TRBD1 or TRBD2 (6 bases each). This CDR3 has 15 residues. V was pared by 1 base and J by 1 base, with 9 bases between. Germline V gives CDR1 MDHEN, CDR2 SYDVKM. The CDR3 DNA reads TGTGCCAGCAGTTTATCCGGGGGCCGCACAGATACGCAGTATTTT. This sequence encodes CASSLSGGRTDTQYF.

Ten or more counts support this clonotype. The chain has TRBV7-8 and TRBJ1-1, with 9 nucleotides matching TRBD1. Trimming cost V 4 bases and J 0 bases; bases outside gene matches: 9. CDR3 size: 17 residues. Germline lookup yields CDR1 SGHVS and CDR2 FQNEAQ. The CDR3 DNA follows: TGTGCCAGCAGCTCACAAGACAGGGGGATCATGAACACTGAAGCTTTCTTT. Its translation is CASSSQDRGIMNTEAFF.

This clonotype showed up many times. The chain couples TRBV25-1 to TRBJ1-2, with D tentatively TRBD1 (5 bases). Germline V gene sequence: CDR1 MGHDK, CDR2 SYGVNS. The length of the CDR3 is 16 residues. Trimming shortened V by 0 bases and J by 7 bases, and 18 bases separated the two germline ends. CDR3 in amino acids: CASSEYGRDQRSGYTF. The DNA for the CDR3 is TGTGCCAGCAGTGAATACGGTCGGGACCAGAGATCTGGCTACACCTTC.

This clonotype was picked up many times. This chain joins TRBV18 and TRBJ1-1; possible D gene TRBD1, 5 bases. Trimming removed 0 bases at V and 4 bases at J, with 9 bases between. Germline V gives CDR1 KGHSH, CDR2 LQKENI. CDR3 length: 14 residues. The CDR3 sequence is CASSPPGALTEAFF. CDR3 DNA sequence: TGTGCCAGCTCACCACCCGGGGCCCTCACTGAAGCTTTCTTT.

At least ten counts were recorded for this clonotype. Here the CDR3 reads CASSLRQGWAGELFF. CDR3 sequence (DNA): TGCGCCAGCAGCCTACGACAGGGGTGGGCCGGGGAGCTGTTTTTT. V usage is TRBV4-1 and J usage is TRBJ2-2; the match to TRBD1 covers 8 bases. CDR1 and CDR2 from the germline V gene are MGHRA and YSYEKL. J gave up 6 bases and V 4 bases, and 7 bases lay outside the gene matches. CDR3 length: 15 residues.

Many counts were recorded for this clonotype. The chain employs TRBV7-2 and TRBJ2-6, with no clear D. There are 13 residues in the CDR3. The germline CDR1 and CDR2 sequences are SGHTA and FQGNSA. V dropped 1 base and J dropped 13 bases, with 11 bases sitting between them. CDR3 region: CASSLVGKGVLTF. In nucleotides, the CDR3 is TGTGCCAGCAGCTTAGTGGGAAAAGGAGTCCTGACTTTC.

This clonotype came up many times. The chain recombines TRBV29-1 with TRBJ2-1; TRBD1 aligns across 8 bases. The length of the CDR3 is 17 residues. Germline loops: CDR1 SQVTM, CDR2 ANQGSEA. The V and J ends lost 0 bases and 2 bases, in that order; junction bases with no gene match: 9. CDR3 loop: CSVEEPLDRATYNEQFF. The CDR3 DNA sequence: TGCAGCGTTGAAGAACCCCTGGACAGGGCGACCTACAATGAGCAGTTCTTC.

Many counts were recorded for this clonotype. The rearrangement links TRBV19 to TRBJ2-1, with 9 bases matching TRBD2. The CDR3 is 17 residues long. Germline values: CDR1 LNHDA, CDR2 SQIVND (reference sequence). With 4 bases clipped from V and 8 bases from J, the junction kept 15 bases outside the gene matches. This CDR3 is CASSTPPLAGPSDEQFF. As DNA, the CDR3 is TGTGCCAGTAGTACCCCCCCTCTAGCGGGGCCCAGTGATGAGCAGTTCTTC.

The sample holds many counts of this clonotype. The V and J genes are TRBV10-3 and TRBJ2-3; TRBD2 agrees at 8 bases. The CDR3 has 16 amino acids. From germline, CDR1 is ENHRY and CDR2 SYGVKD. The junction had 13 bases not matched to a gene; V was cut back by 3 bases and J by 8 bases. The DNA for the CDR3 is TGTGCCATCAGTGACCCAAGCAGCGGGGGTGACGGTACGCAGTATTTT. Translation: CAISDPSSGGDGTQYF.

This clonotype has a count of ten or more. The V and J genes are TRBV6-5 and TRBJ1-1; D call uncertain. The V and J ends lost 6 bases and 3 bases respectively, with 11 bases between them. Germline V gene sequence: CDR1 MNHEY, CDR2 SVGAGI. CDR3 size: 13 residues. The CDR3 region is CASRAPTYTEAFF. The CDR3 DNA reads TGTGCCAGCAGAGCCCCAACGTACACTGAAGCTTTCTTT.